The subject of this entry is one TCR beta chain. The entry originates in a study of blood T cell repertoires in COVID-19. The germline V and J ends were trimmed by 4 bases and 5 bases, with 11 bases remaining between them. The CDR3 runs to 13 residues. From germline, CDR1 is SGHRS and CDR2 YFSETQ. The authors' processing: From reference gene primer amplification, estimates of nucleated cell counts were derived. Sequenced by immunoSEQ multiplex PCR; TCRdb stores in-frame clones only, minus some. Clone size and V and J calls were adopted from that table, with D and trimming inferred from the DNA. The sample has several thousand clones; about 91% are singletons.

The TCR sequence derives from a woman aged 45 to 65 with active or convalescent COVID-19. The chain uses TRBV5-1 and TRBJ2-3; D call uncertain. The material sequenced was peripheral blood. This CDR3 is CASSILARDTQYF. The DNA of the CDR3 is TGCGCCAGCAGCATATTAGCTCGAGATACGCAGTATTTT. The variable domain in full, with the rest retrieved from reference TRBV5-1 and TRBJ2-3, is KAGVTQTPRYLIKTRGQQVTLSCSPISGHRSVSWYQQTPGQGLQFLFEYFSETQRNKGNFPGRFSGRQFSNSRSEMNVSTLELGDSALYLCASSILARDTQYFGPGTRLTVL.